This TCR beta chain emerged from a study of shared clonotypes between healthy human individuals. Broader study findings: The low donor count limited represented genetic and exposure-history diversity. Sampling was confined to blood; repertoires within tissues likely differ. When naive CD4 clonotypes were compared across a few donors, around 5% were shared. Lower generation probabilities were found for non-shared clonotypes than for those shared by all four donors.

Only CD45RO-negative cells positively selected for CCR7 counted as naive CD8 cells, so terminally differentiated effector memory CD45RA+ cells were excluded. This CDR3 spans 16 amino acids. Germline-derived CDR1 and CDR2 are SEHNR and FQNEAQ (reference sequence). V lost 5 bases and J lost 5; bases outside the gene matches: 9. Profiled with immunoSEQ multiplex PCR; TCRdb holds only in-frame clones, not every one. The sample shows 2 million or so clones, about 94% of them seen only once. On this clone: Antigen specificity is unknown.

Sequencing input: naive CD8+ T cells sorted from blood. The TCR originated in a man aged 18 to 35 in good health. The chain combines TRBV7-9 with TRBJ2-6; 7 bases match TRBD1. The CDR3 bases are TGTGCCAGCAGCGAACGGGACAGCCCAAGGGCCAACGTCCTGACTTTC. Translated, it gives CASSERDSPRANVLTF.